The rows below give T cell receptor beta chains drawn from one sample of a study of graft-versus-host responses after intestinal transplantation. The method was immunoSEQ multiplex PCR; TCRdb's version includes in-frame clones alone and lacks a portion of them. The sample records about 97,000 clones, 80% to 95% being singletons. Source: PBMCs, taken around 450 days after intestinal transplant. These receptors originate from a human patient who received an intestinal transplant, so some T cells may come from the graft donor. The CDR3 runs from the conserved cysteine through the conserved F or W. The D gene is left open where the match is weak. The size field is filled for only some rows; it gives once, few, many or a size class.

CTGRDSGNTIYF	TGCACGGGACGGGACTCTGGAAACACCATATATTTT	few	TRBV29-1	-	TRBJ1-3
CASSRRDSNSPLHF	TGTGCCAGCAGCCGAAGGGACAGTAATTCACCCCTCCACTTT	-	TRBV7-9	TRBD1	TRBJ1-6
CASSLVRSGANVLTF	TGCGCCAGCAGCTTAGTACGTTCTGGGGCCAACGTCCTGACTTTC	-	TRBV5-1	-	TRBJ2-6
CASSPGLIVSGANVLTF	TGCGCCAGCAGCCCAGGACTGATCGTGTCTGGGGCCAACGTCCTGACTTTC	-	TRBV5-1	-	TRBJ2-6
CASSDAGGPTDTQYF	TGTGCCAGCAGTGACGCGGGGGGCCCCACAGATACGCAGTATTTT	-	TRBV6-4	TRBD2	TRBJ2-3
CASSLGWATTGLAGGELFF	TGTGCCAGCAGCTTAGGCTGGGCTACAACGGGACTAGCGGGCGGGGAGCTGTTTTTT	-	TRBV11-3	TRBD2	TRBJ2-2
CASEEGREQYF	TGTGCTAGTGAAGAGGGGCGAGAGCAGTACTTC	-	TRBV12-5	-	TRBJ2-7
CASSLAGPEEAFF	TGTGCCAGCAGCTTAGCGGGGCCGGAAGAAGCTTTCTTT	-	TRBV7-9	-	TRBJ1-1
CASSLNPDRGGEKLFF	TGTGCCAGCAGCTTAAACCCCGACAGGGGGGGTGAAAAACTGTTTTTT	-	TRBV7-3	TRBD1	TRBJ1-4
CASSLSGGAGGYTF	TGTGCCAGCAGCTTGTCAGGGGGCGCGGGAGGCTACACCTTC	-	TRBV5-4	TRBD1	TRBJ1-2
CAISDTRGKGYEQYF	TGTGCCATCAGTGACACGAGGGGTAAAGGTTACGAGCAGTACTTC	-	TRBV10-3	-	TRBJ2-7
CASSLRIGPGGTEAFF	TGTGCCAGCAGCTTAAGGATAGGACCCGGTGGCACTGAAGCTTTCTTT	-	TRBV7-8	-	TRBJ1-1
CAIAGGGNTDTQYF	TGTGCCATCGCCGGCGGGGGGAACACAGATACGCAGTATTTT	-	TRBV10-3	TRBD2	TRBJ2-3
CASAPGPEGGYEQYF	TGTGCCAGCGCCCCGGGCCCGGAGGGCGGCTACGAGCAGTACTTC	-	TRBV5-6	-	TRBJ2-7
CASSPRTGVHEQYF	TGTGCCAGCAGCCCGCGGACAGGGGTCCACGAGCAGTACTTC	once	TRBV5-5	TRBD1	TRBJ2-7
CASSGGVGNTIYF	TGTGCCAGCAGTGGCGGGGTGGGAAACACCATATATTTT	once	TRBV27	-	TRBJ1-3
CSVAPRGTEAFF	TGCAGCGTTGCCCCGCGGGGGACGGAAGCTTTCTTT	-	TRBV29-1	-	TRBJ1-1
CASSLGQQYGYTF	TGTGCCAGCAGCCTGGGACAGCAATATGGCTACACCTTC	-	TRBV5-4	TRBD1	TRBJ1-2
CASSELRGGKNIQYF	TGTGCCAGCAGTGAGTTGCGGGGGGGAAAAAACATTCAGTACTTC	-	TRBV2	TRBD2	TRBJ2-4
CAISVDAGATGTQYF	TGTGCCATCAGCGTGGACGCGGGGGCCACGGGTACGCAGTATTTT	once	TRBV10-3	-	TRBJ2-3
CASSQVAGMPTEAFF	TGTGCCAGCAGCCAAGTCGCAGGGATGCCCACTGAAGCTTTCTTT	-	TRBV14	-	TRBJ1-1
CASSRGGPYNEQFF	TGTGCCAGCAGTAGGGGGGGACCTTACAATGAGCAGTTCTTC	-	TRBV6-5	-	TRBJ2-1
CASSLEGVGREQYF	TGTGCCAGCAGCTTAGAGGGTGTGGGCCGAGAGCAGTACTTC	-	TRBV13	-	TRBJ2-7
CASNSRGVPTNYGYTF	TGTGCCAGCAACTCCAGGGGGGTTCCTACTAACTATGGCTACACCTTC	-	TRBV7-2	TRBD1	TRBJ1-2
CASRIGSSGNTIYF	TGTGCCAGCAGGATAGGGAGCTCTGGAAACACCATATATTTT	few	TRBV2	-	TRBJ1-3
CASSPYTEAFF	TGTGCCAGCAGCCCCTATACTGAAGCTTTCTTT	-	TRBV11-2	-	TRBJ1-1
CASSPHSGRVAGNTIYF	TGTGCCAGCTCACCACATTCCGGCAGGGTAGCCGGAAACACCATATATTTT	-	TRBV18	-	TRBJ1-3
CAISPAVGEQYF	TGTGCCATCAGCCCCGCGGTGGGCGAGCAGTACTTC	-	TRBV10-3	-	TRBJ2-7
CASSFPNEQFF	TGTGCCAGCAGCTTTCCCAATGAGCAGTTCTTC	-	TRBV13	-	TRBJ2-1
CASSKGGQETQYF	TGTGCCAGTAGTAAGGGGGGTCAAGAGACCCAGTACTTC	-	TRBV19	-	TRBJ2-5
CASSPGTEETQYF	TGTGCCAGCAGTCCTGGGACAGAAGAGACCCAGTACTTC	once	TRBV6-5	TRBD1	TRBJ2-5